This T cell receptor beta chain comes out of a study of blood T cell repertoires in COVID-19. Generated by immunoSEQ multiplex PCR, the TCRdb table keeps only in-frame clones and is missing some. Here the sample spans 40,000 or so clones, over 75% being singletons. Trimming took 6 bases from V and 7 from J, leaving 16 bases between them. The CDR3 loop spans 15 amino acids. The V gene's germline CDR1 is MDHEN and CDR2 SYDVKM. V usage is TRBV28 and J usage is TRBJ1-6; TRBD1 might be the D (6 bases). The sample taken for sequencing was peripheral blood. The TCR was taken from a human donor in a cohort sampled during active COVID-19. The CDR3 nucleotides are TGTGCCAGCAGGCTCGCAGGGGTTGGGAATTCACCCCTCCACTTT. Amino acid sequence: CASRLAGVGNSPLHF.